This T cell receptor (beta chain) was found in a study of patients and donors after allogeneic stem cell transplantation. In TCRdb, the RT-PCR reads were re-called with MiXCR into one record per CDR3 protein. This table has roughly 200,000 distinct CDR3 sequences, roughly 40% appearing once. From germline, CDR1 is MNHNY and CDR2 SVGAGI (reference sequence). The V and J ends lost 6 bases and 8 bases, in that order; junction bases with no gene match: 6. There are 12 residues in the CDR3. The chain joins TRBV6-6 to TRBJ1-1; 7 positions match TRBD1. The specimen was blood, either unsorted or a sorted T cell fraction (not recorded which). This receptor was identified in a human donor who was either an allogeneic HSCT recipient or a stem cell or donor lymphocyte infusion donor (not recorded which). It is not recorded whose cells these are; they may come from a transplant donor. DNA of the CDR3: TGTGCCAGCAGACCTCCGGACAGGGAAGCTTTCTTT. Translation: CASRPPDREAFF.